The 28 T cell receptor beta chains below were found in one sample sequenced in a study of blood T cell repertoires in COVID-19. The data were produced by immunoSEQ multiplex PCR, yet TCRdb's version contains in-frame clones alone and is incomplete. Altogether around 200,000 clones are present, 85% to 90% being singletons, with the ten largest covering 0.85% to 0.95%. The sequencing input was peripheral blood. The source is a woman between 18 and 30 years old who had recovered from COVID-19.

The J gene is TRBJ2-1, the V gene TRBV6-6, with 11 nucleotides matching TRBD2. The CDR3 is 16 residues long. In germline, CDR1 is MNHNY, CDR2 SVGAGI (reference sequence). Trimming cost V 2 bases and J 2 bases; bases outside gene matches: 2. CDR3 in amino acids: CASSYASGGPYNEQFF. In DNA, the CDR3 is TGTGCCAGCAGTTACGCTAGCGGGGGGCCCTACAATGAGCAGTTCTTC.

In this sample, this clone turned up once. V is TRBV7-3 and J is TRBJ2-5; 8 bases are shared with TRBD2. The CDR3 sequence is 15 residues long. Germline lookup yields CDR1 SGHTA and CDR2 FQGTGA. With V trimmed by 4 bases and J by 4 bases, 8 bases remained unmatched. The CDR3 sequence: CASSSSGTSRETQYF. The CDR3, as DNA: TGTGCCAGCAGCTCGAGCGGGACTAGTCGAGAGACCCAGTACTTC.

This clone came up once. This chain connects TRBV10-3 to TRBJ1-1, with D unresolved. This CDR3 spans 15 amino acids. Trimming removed 3 bases at V and 5 bases at J, with 16 bases between. CDR1 and CDR2 (germline): ENHRY, SYGVKD. This CDR3 is CAISDPIGVWTEAFF. The CDR3 region has the DNA TGTGCCATCAGTGACCCCATAGGAGTTTGGACTGAAGCTTTCTTT.

This chain uses TRBV7-3 with TRBJ2-3; 10 bases align to TRBD2. Germline V gene lookup returns CDR1 SGHTA and CDR2 FQGTGA. J lost 4 bases, V lost 2 bases, and 3 bases had no gene match. CDR3 length: 15 amino acids. The CDR3: CASSLQAGGPDTQYF. The CDR3 DNA reads TGTGCCAGCAGCTTACAAGCGGGGGGGCCAGATACGCAGTATTTT.

The chain is built from TRBV7-9 and TRBJ1-2; no clear D gene. The germline CDR1 and CDR2 sequences are SEHNR and FQNEAQ (reference sequence). Trimming removed 6 bases at V and 2 bases at J, with 10 bases between. The CDR3 is 13 residues long. As DNA, the CDR3 is TGTGCCAGCAGTTCTGGGGAGAACTATGGCTACACCTTC. Amino acid sequence: CASSSGENYGYTF.

The V call is TRBV12-3 or TRBV12-4, the J call TRBJ2-1; D uncertain. CDR3 size: 13 residues. V lost 4 bases and J 1 base, leaving 5 bases between the germline ends. The CDR3 here is CASSSGSYNEQFF. The CDR3 DNA sequence: TGTGCCAGCAGTTCAGGTTCCTACAATGAGCAGTTCTTC.

This sequence joins TRBV24-1 and TRBJ2-1; TRBD2 aligns across 7 bases. CDR3 length: 16 residues. Germline V CDR1 and CDR2: KGHDR, SFDVKD. Unmatched junction bases numbered 11, after V lost 3 bases and J lost 7 bases. The CDR3 here is CATSDPTGGSRNEQFF. For the CDR3, the DNA is TGTGCCACCAGTGATCCCACCGGCGGGAGTAGGAATGAGCAGTTCTTC.

This sequence joins TRBV5-5 and TRBJ2-2; a possible D gene is TRBD2 (5 bases). Germline CDR1 is SGHKS and CDR2 is YYEKEE (reference sequence). This CDR3 has 16 amino acids. Trimming removed 3 bases from V and 0 bases from J, with 12 bases in between. DNA for the CDR3: TGTGCCAGCAGCTCGGAGGAACAGCCGAACACCGGGGAGCTGTTTTTT. Amino acid sequence: CASSSEEQPNTGELFF.

The chain links TRBV7-2 to TRBJ2-1; TRBD2 matches 8 bases. Germline V gene data show CDR1 as SGHTA and CDR2 as FQGNSA. V trimming: 2 bases; J trimming: 7 bases; junction bases outside the gene matches: 13. This CDR3 has 17 amino acids. CDR3 DNA sequence: TGTGCCAGCAGCTTAAGGCCGTGGAGCGGGAGACCAAATGAGCAGTTCTTC. Translating gives CASSLRPWSGRPNEQFF. Full variable domain (outside the CDR3, taken from reference TRBV7-2 and TRBJ2-1): GAGVSQSPSNKVTEKGKDVELRCDPISGHTALYWYRQSLGQGLEFLIYFQGNSAPDKSGLPSDRFSAERTGGSVSTLTIQRTQQEDSAVYLCASSLRPWSGRPNEQFFGPGTRLTVL.

The chain uses TRBV7-2 and TRBJ1-1, with no clear D. The CDR3 consists of 14 residues. Trimming stripped 5 bases from V and 1 base from J, with 11 bases between. Germline CDR1 SGHTA, CDR2 FQGNSA. The CDR3 spells CASSPAPGNTEAFF. CDR3 sequence (DNA): TGTGCCAGCAGCCCAGCCCCGGGGAACACTGAAGCTTTCTTT.

The V gene is TRBV24-1, the J gene TRBJ1-2, with no clear D. CDR1 and CDR2 from the germline V gene are KGHDR and SFDVKD. With 4 bases removed from V and 6 bases from J, the gap between germline ends came to 17 bases. The CDR3 loop spans 15 amino acids. CDR3 sequence: CATSDRGVPRDGYTF. The CDR3 nucleotides read TGTGCCACCAGTGACCGCGGGGTGCCGAGGGATGGCTACACCTTC.

This clone was counted only a few times. The J gene is TRBJ2-1, the V gene TRBV7-2; D might be TRBD1 (7 bases). Germline loops: CDR1 SGHTA, CDR2 FQGNSA. V was shortened by 5 bases and J by 5 bases, with 16 bases between the two germline ends. The CDR3 is 15 amino acids. CDR3 amino acids: CASSQRGTVDNEQFF. The CDR3 DNA is TGTGCCAGCAGCCAACGGGGGACAGTTGACAATGAGCAGTTCTTC.

This chain uses TRBV7-8 with TRBJ2-7, with 10 bases fitting TRBD1. Germline values: CDR1 SGHVS, CDR2 FQNEAQ. V dropped 1 base and J dropped 0; count of bases not matched to a gene: 12. CDR3 length: 19 amino acids. The CDR3 nucleotides read TGTGCCAGCAGCTTAGTATCGGGACAGGGGACCCTGAGCTCCTACGAGCAGTACTTC. Amino acid sequence: CASSLVSGQGTLSSYEQYF.

The chain couples TRBV5-7 to TRBJ2-7; 9 nucleotides line up with TRBD1. Being an ORF, TRBV5-7 has a function that is uncertain. The CDR3 spans 15 residues. Germline trimming cut 3 bases from V and 6 bases from J; bases unmatched to any gene: 10. CDR3 region: CASSCRDRVGCEQYV. For the CDR3, the DNA is TGTGCCAGCAGCTGCCGGGACAGGGTGGGCTGCGAGCAGTACGTC.

The chain links TRBV6-5 to TRBJ1-5, with D uncertain. CDR1 and CDR2 from the germline V gene are MNHEY and SVGAGI. This CDR3 has 14 residues. The V end lost 6 bases, the J end lost 1 base, and 10 bases lay between the germline ends. The CDR3 protein is CASRSTISNQPQHF. The CDR3 DNA reads TGTGCCAGCAGGTCGACAATAAGCAATCAGCCCCAGCATTTT.

This clone was seen a few times. This chain uses TRBV7-9 with TRBJ1-5; D possibly corresponds to TRBD1 (6 bases). CDR3 length equals 13 residues. V dropped 6 bases and J dropped 6 bases, with 12 bases sitting between them. Germline values: CDR1 SEHNR, CDR2 FQNEAQ (reference sequence). This chain's CDR3 is CASSHTGFQPQHF. The CDR3 nucleotides read TGTGCCAGCAGTCACACAGGGTTTCAGCCCCAGCATTTT.

V is TRBV5-1 and J is TRBJ2-3, with D perhaps matching TRBD1 (5 bases). V was shortened by 4 bases and J by 2 bases, with 11 bases between the two germline ends. Germline V gene sequence: CDR1 SGHRS, CDR2 YFSETQ. The CDR3 length is 14 residues. The CDR3 here is CASSALDTTDTQYF. As DNA, the CDR3 is TGCGCCAGCAGCGCCTTGGACACCACAGATACGCAGTATTTT. The full variable domain, completed using reference TRBV5-1 and TRBJ2-3, is KAGVTQTPRYLIKTRGQQVTLSCSPISGHRSVSWYQQTPGQGLQFLFEYFSETQRNKGNFPGRFSGRQFSNSRSEMNVSTLELGDSALYLCASSALDTTDTQYFGPGTRLTVL.

This chain uses TRBV5-1 with TRBJ2-3, with TRBD1 identical over 8 bases. V was clipped by 1 base and J by 5 bases; unmatched bases: 3. The CDR3 extends over 14 amino acids. Germline assignment: CDR1 SGHRS and CDR2 YFSETQ. The CDR3 bases are TGCGCCAGCAGCTTGCGACAGGGGCAAGATACGCAGTATTTT. This encodes CASSLRQGQDTQYF.

This chain connects TRBV3-1 (or the pseudogene TRBV3-2) to TRBJ1-6, with unresolved D. CDR1 and CDR2 (germline): LGHDT, YNNKEL (reference sequence). This CDR3 spans 14 amino acids. Trimming took 0 bases from V and 10 from J, leaving 10 bases between them. The CDR3 coding sequence is TGTGCCAGCAGCCAAGACGGTCAGACATCACCCCTCCACTTT. Its translation: CASSQDGQTSPLHF.

Of note for this clone: This CDR3 is also generated by other DNA sequences in the sample. The chain joins TRBV7-6 to TRBJ2-1, with 11 bases fitting TRBD2. This CDR3 spans 14 amino acids. From germline, CDR1 is SGHVS and CDR2 FNYEAQ. The J segment lost 8 bases and the V segment lost 1 base, leaving 1 base of the junction unmatched. The CDR3 DNA reads TGTGCCAGCAGCTTAGAACTAGCGGGAGATGAGCAGTTCTTC. As protein: CASSLELAGDEQFF. Drawing the rest from reference TRBV7-6 and TRBJ2-1, the complete variable domain is GAGVSQSPRYKVTKRGQDVALRCDPISGHVSLYWYRQALGQGPEFLTYFNYEAQQDKSGLPNDRFSAERPEGSISTLTIQRTEQRDSAMYRCASSLELAGDEQFFGPGTRLTVL.

This rearrangement joins TRBV10-3 to TRBJ1-1; D gene unclear. CDR1 is ENHRY, CDR2 SYGVKD, per germline. V dropped 3 bases and J dropped 4 bases, with 12 bases sitting between them. CDR3 length: 14 amino acids. CDR3 loop: CAISDRLLGTEAFF. CDR3 in DNA: TGTGCCATCAGTGACAGACTCTTGGGCACTGAAGCTTTCTTT.

This chain links TRBV5-4 with TRBJ2-3, with a possible D match to TRBD2 (5 bases). Germline V gives CDR1 SGHNT, CDR2 YYREEE (reference sequence). The CDR3 has 15 residues. Trimming stripped 4 bases from V and 0 bases from J, with 12 bases between. In DNA, the CDR3 is TGTGCCAGCAGCGAAAAGCGGAGTAGCACAGATACGCAGTATTTT. Its protein is CASSEKRSSTDTQYF.

The chain couples TRBV5-1 to TRBJ2-1; D may be TRBD1 (6 bases). The CDR3 covers 13 residues. In germline, CDR1 is SGHRS, CDR2 YFSETQ. V lost 5 bases to trimming and J lost 8 bases, with 14 bases between them. In DNA form, the CDR3 reads TGCGCCAGCAGTTCGCAGGGGATCGATGAGCAGTTCTTC. Translating it yields CASSSQGIDEQFF.

The chain uses TRBV6-2 or TRBV6-3 and TRBJ1-6; D possibly corresponds to TRBD1 (6 bases). Trimming stripped 5 bases from V and 9 bases from J, with 14 bases between. This CDR3 is 14 amino acids long. Germline CDR1 is MNHEY and CDR2 is SVGEGT. CDR3 sequence reads: CASSRTGYGSPLHF. DNA of the CDR3: TGTGCCAGCAGTCGAACAGGGTATGGTTCACCCCTCCACTTT.

This chain joins TRBV10-3 and TRBJ1-2; 7 nucleotides agree with TRBD1. Losses at the gene ends were 0 bases for V and 0 bases for J; bases not matched to a gene: 4. Germline V CDR1 and CDR2: ENHRY, SYGVKD. The length of the CDR3 is 16 residues. Here the CDR3 DNA reads TGTGCCATCAGTGAGTCGGGACAGAAAGCTAACTATGGCTACACCTTC. Protein sequence: CAISESGQKANYGYTF.

The J gene is TRBJ1-4, the V gene TRBV18, with 8 bases identical to TRBD1. Germline assignment: CDR1 KGHSH and CDR2 LQKENI. CDR3 length equals 16 residues. After removal of 3 bases from V and 0 bases from J, the junction contained 3 bases not matched to a gene. CDR3 sequence reads: CASSPGQVATNEKLFF. DNA for the CDR3: TGTGCCAGCTCACCGGGACAGGTTGCAACTAATGAAAAACTGTTTTTT.

The rearrangement uses TRBV6-6 and TRBJ2-7; TRBD2 might be the D (6 bases). This CDR3 has 14 amino acids. The ends were cut back, 0 bases at V and 2 bases at J, with 8 bases in the middle. CDR1 is MNHNY, CDR2 SVGAGI, per germline (reference sequence). The CDR3 loop is CASSYSRTTYEQYV. In nucleotides, the CDR3 is TGTGCCAGCAGTTACTCAAGGACTACCTACGAGCAGTACGTC.

The chain has TRBV13 and TRBJ1-1; D unclear. With 5 bases removed from V and 0 bases from J, the gap between germline ends came to 7 bases. The CDR3 extends over 13 amino acids. Germline V gene lookup returns CDR1 PRHDT and CDR2 FYEKMQ (reference sequence). The CDR3: CASSPTVNTEAFF. CDR3 nucleotide sequence: TGTGCCAGCAGCCCCACGGTGAACACTGAAGCTTTCTTT.